The 6 T cell receptor beta chains given below trace back to one sample, sequenced in a study of T-cell reconstitution after alpha-beta-depleted transplantation in children. The TCRbeta library incorporated unique molecular identifiers. TCRdb fed the PCR reads into MiXCR, producing one record per CDR3 protein. The sample includes tens of thousands of distinct CDR3 sequences, approximately 6% of them seen just once. This material consisted of PBMCs, mostly from graft donor cells, taken 60 days after TCRalphabeta/CD19-depleted stem cell transplant. The receptors here all came from a female patient aged 2-10 years who had a stem cell transplant for aplastic anemia, so the T cells may come from the graft donor.

This clonotype has at least ten counts. The chain joins TRBV20-1 to TRBJ2-1, with D possibly called TRBD1 or TRBD2 (5 bases each). V dropped 2 bases and J dropped 0 bases, with 8 bases sitting between them. CDR3 length: 14 amino acids. Germline CDR1 is DFQATT and CDR2 is SNEGSKA (reference sequence). DNA of the CDR3: TGCAGTGCTAGACGAGGGGTCTCCTACAATGAGCAGTTCTTC. This gives the protein CSARRGVSYNEQFF.

This clonotype appeared many times. The chain uses TRBV5-1 and TRBJ2-3; possible D gene TRBD1, 6 bases. CDR1 SGHRS and CDR2 YFSETQ come from the germline V gene. Trimming pared 4 bases from V and 11 bases from J, leaving 11 bases between. The CDR3 totals 11 residues. The CDR3 DNA reads TGCGCCAGCAGCGAGGGGGAGAGGCAGTATTTT. Its protein is CASSEGERQYF.

This clonotype was observed at least ten times. The chain joins TRBV5-1 to TRBJ2-1; 7 bases match TRBD2. The CDR3 sequence is 15 residues long. V was pared by 0 bases and J by 2 bases, with 2 bases of the junction left unmatched. CDR1 and CDR2 from the germline V gene are SGHRS and YFSETQ. CDR3 amino acids: CASSLGRETYNEQFF. The DNA for the CDR3 is TGCGCCAGCAGCTTGGGGCGGGAGACCTACAATGAGCAGTTCTTC.

Worth noting for this clonotype: A much more abundant neighbour one base away suggests this may be a read error. The chain joins TRBV28 to TRBJ2-7; D is unresolved. V gave up 3 bases and J gave up 3 bases, with 9 bases separating them. There are 13 residues in the CDR3. The V gene's germline CDR1 is MDHEN and CDR2 SYDVKM. CDR3 sequence reads: CASSLHINYEQYF. In DNA, the CDR3 is TGTGCCAGCAGTTTGCACATAAACTACGAGCAGTACTTC.

This sequence joins TRBV7-2 and TRBJ2-5; 9 positions match TRBD2. This CDR3 contains 17 residues. Germline CDR1 and CDR2: SGHTA and FQGNSA. The trim removed 5 bases at V and 5 bases at J, leaving 15 bases unmatched. CDR3 sequence (DNA): TGTGCCAGCAGCCGGAGGCGGGGGGGCTTTGACCCGGAGACCCAGTACTTC. Amino acid sequence: CASSRRRGGFDPETQYF.

The CDR3: CASSSLTSGRAIEQFF. CDR3 sequence (DNA): TGTGCCAGCAGTTCCCTGACTAGCGGGAGGGCCATTGAGCAGTTCTTC. The chain joins TRBV28 to TRBJ2-1; 14 bases agree with TRBD2. The V segment lost 4 bases and the J segment 9 bases; nucleotides outside the gene matches: 8. In germline, CDR1 is MDHEN, CDR2 SYDVKM. The CDR3 is 16 residues long. Based on the CDR3 plus reference TRBV28 and TRBJ2-1, the full variable domain is DVKVTQSSRYLVKRTGEKVFLECVQDMDHENMFWYRQDPGLGLRLIYFSYDVKMKEKGDIPEGYSVSREKKERFSLILESASTNQTSMYLCASSSLTSGRAIEQFFGPGTRLTVL.